This is a list of T cell receptor beta chains from one sample in a study of neurological immune-mediated disorders. MiXCR, run by TCRdb on the 5' RACE reads, gives a single entry per CDR3 protein. The table shows about 50,000 distinct CDR3 sequences, with around 16% occurring only once. The sample comprised PBMCs. The receptors derive from a man in his 60s in good health. Each CDR3 is given with its conserved first and last residue. The order of the fields is J gene, V gene, CDR3 protein.

>TRBJ2-2|TRBV4-1
CASSPFTGELFF
>TRBJ2-7|TRBV28
CASSLSVLAGPGKYF
>TRBJ2-1|TRBV7-9
CASSLGMYEQFF
>TRBJ2-1|TRBV7-2
CASSLAPYNEQFF
>TRBJ2-7|TRBV27
CASSLAGGPGPYEQYF
>TRBJ2-6|TRBV3-1
CASSQSAGANVLTF
>TRBJ1-1|TRBV7-8
CASSRVRSGVAFF
>TRBJ2-5|TRBV7-2
CASSLAWGQGAQETQYF
>TRBJ2-7|TRBV7-9
CASGAAVYEQYF
>TRBJ1-2|TRBV20-1
CSADQTGQPNGVNYGYTF
>TRBJ2-5|TRBV28
CASSYRLLQYF
>TRBJ2-7|TRBV7-9
CASSSWTSGSGYEQYF
>TRBJ2-1|TRBV5-1
CASSFYICSASELAGVGDEQFF
>TRBJ2-7|TRBV18
CASSEDHYEQYF
>TRBJ2-5|TRBV5-1
CASTSAFRGGETQYF
>TRBJ2-3|TRBV7-8
CASSPRQGTDTQYF
>TRBJ2-3|TRBV7-9
CASSLERITDTQYF
>TRBJ2-1|TRBV5-6
CASSWTHRGSPNEQFF
>TRBJ2-5|TRBV28
CASSSPSGAFQETQYF
>TRBJ2-7|TRBV20-1
CSARDIGLEPFEQYF
>TRBJ2-2|TRBV18
CASSPRQPPILFF
>TRBJ2-1|TRBV20-1
CSARAGNNNEQFF
>TRBJ2-1|TRBV7-8
CASSLGGGTGDEQFF
>TRBJ1-3|TRBV4-1
CASSQDMDRAGNTIYF
>TRBJ1-6|TRBV6-5
CASSGTVNSPLHF
>TRBJ1-5|TRBV5-5
CASSWGVPGNQPQHF
>TRBJ2-3|TRBV9
CASSVGSLDTQYF
>TRBJ2-3|TRBV29-1
CSAYGGGGTDTQYF
>TRBJ2-2|TRBV6-5
CASSYVGGAGVSAGELFF
>TRBJ2-5|TRBV29-1
CSARQVGETQYF
>TRBJ2-1|TRBV24-1
CATTLGVGGHNEQFF
>TRBJ2-7|TRBV15
CATSSRAVSYEQYF
>TRBJ2-5|TRBV5-1
CASSFKDGEETQYF
>TRBJ2-7|TRBV20-1
CSAKVPTYEHYF
>TRBJ2-2|TRBV2
CASTRFTGELFF
>TRBJ1-5|TRBV2
CASSVEASNQPQHF
>TRBJ1-5|TRBV28
CASIGSNQPQHF
>TRBJ1-1|TRBV11-2
CASSLSTPNTEAFF
>TRBJ1-2|TRBV28
CASRSGGGDYGYTF
>TRBJ1-1|TRBV12-3/TRBV12-4
CASRDSRGGTEAFF
>TRBJ2-1|TRBV19
CASSNQGTPYNEQFF
>TRBJ1-1|TRBV20-1
CSAPRAGQMNTEAFF
>TRBJ2-1|TRBV29-1
CSVGLAGDGEQFF
>TRBJ2-4|TRBV30
CAWSDPGTGTKNIQYF
>TRBJ2-1|TRBV6-2/TRBV6-3
CASSLPLAGARNEQFF
>TRBJ1-6|TRBV12-3/TRBV12-4
CASSLRQHSPLHF
>TRBJ2-7|TRBV5-1
CDSSGGLSSYEQYF
>TRBJ2-7|TRBV18
CASSPRSGTYEQYF
>TRBJ1-1|TRBV5-1
CASSFQGAPTEAFF
>TRBJ2-7|TRBV6-5
CASSSTGVVGEQYF
>TRBJ1-1|TRBV29-1
CSVELQGGRAEAFF
>TRBJ2-5|TRBV7-7
CATSGLAGGTQYF
>TRBJ2-2|TRBV12-3/TRBV12-4
CASSRQGADTGELFF
>TRBJ2-1|TRBV20-1
CSARDVGPPYNEQFF